This is a list of T cell receptor beta chains from one sample in a study of shared clonotypes between healthy human individuals. The assay was immunoSEQ multiplex PCR, and TCRdb's table has in-frame clones only and misses some. The profile covers about 2 million clones, with over 85% appearing a single time and more than 0.1% taken by the ten largest. The sample was naive CD4+ T cells sorted from blood. The receptor source for this set is a young man in good health. Each CDR3 is given with its conserved first and last residue. A D gene is named only where the DNA matches it firmly. Rows may omit the clone size; those that give it use once, few, many or a size class.

j_call | clone_size | v_call | d_call | cdr3_nt | cdr3_aa
TRBJ2-7 | NA | TRBV7-9 | NA | TGTGCCAGCAGCAAAGGTAGCAGCCAACCCTACGAGCAGTACTTC | CASSKGSSQPYEQYF
TRBJ2-7 | NA | TRBV30 | TRBD1 | TGTGCCTGGAGCGGACAGGCTAACGAGCAGTACTTC | CAWSGQANEQYF
TRBJ2-1 | NA | TRBV2 | TRBD2 | TGTGCCAGCATCCCCGGCGGGGGAAATGAGCAGTTCTTC | CASIPGGGNEQFF
TRBJ1-2 | NA | TRBV7-2 | TRBD1 | TGTGCCAGCAGCGCCCGAGGACAGGGGGCCGATGGCTACACCTTC | CASSARGQGADGYTF
TRBJ2-2 | NA | TRBV30 | NA | TGTGCCTGGAGTATTGGGGTTGAGCTGTTTTTT | CAWSIGVELFF
TRBJ2-3 | NA | TRBV5-4 | TRBD2 | TGTGCCAGCAGCCCGGGACTAGCGGGAGGAGAAGATACGCAGTATTTT | CASSPGLAGGEDTQYF
TRBJ2-5 | NA | TRBV5-4 | NA | TGTGCCAGCAGCCCCCAGAGTATCCAAGAGACCCAGTACTTC | CASSPQSIQETQYF
TRBJ2-1 | NA | TRBV2 | TRBD1 | TGTGCCAGCTCCCGGGACAGGGACAATGAGCAGTTCTTC | CASSRDRDNEQFF
TRBJ2-5 | NA | TRBV5-1 | TRBD1 | TGCGCCAGCAGCCCGGGACAGGTGGTAGAGACCCAGTACTTC | CASSPGQVVETQYF
TRBJ1-6 | NA | TRBV6-5 | NA | TGTGCCAGCAGTCCAATAGTGATATATAATTCACCCCTCCACTTT | CASSPIVIYNSPLHF
TRBJ2-3 | NA | TRBV10-3 | TRBD2 | TGTGCCATCAGTTCGGGTGCGGGGGGCAGCACAGATACGCAGTATTTT | CAISSGAGGSTDTQYF
TRBJ2-7 | NA | TRBV30 | TRBD1 | TGTGCCTGGAGTGACACCGGGACAGTAATGTTTGAGCAGTACTTC | CAWSDTGTVMFEQYF
TRBJ2-1 | NA | TRBV6-1 | TRBD1 | TGTGCCAGCAGTGAACTTTTGGGACAGGGAGTCGATGAGCAGTTCTTC | CASSELLGQGVDEQFF
TRBJ2-5 | NA | TRBV5-1 | TRBD1 | TGCGCCAGCAGCTCGGTCACAGGGGTCGGGGAGACCCAGTACTTC | CASSSVTGVGETQYF
TRBJ2-7 | NA | TRBV7-2 | NA | TGTGCCAGCAGTCCTCAAGTGAGCGGACCGACGAGAGAGCAGTACTTC | CASSPQVSGPTREQYF
TRBJ1-1 | NA | TRBV5-1 | NA | TGCGCCAGCAGCTTGGCCGCAGGAATGAACACTGAAGCTTTCTTT | CASSLAAGMNTEAFF
TRBJ2-7 | NA | TRBV5-1 | TRBD1 | TGCGCCAGCAGCCGGACAGGGGTCTCCCAGACCTACGAGCAGTACTTC | CASSRTGVSQTYEQYF
TRBJ1-1 | NA | TRBV5-1 | TRBD1 | TGCGCCAGCAGCTTCGGACAGGGCGGTTGGGACACTGAAGCTTTCTTT | CASSFGQGGWDTEAFF
TRBJ1-2 | NA | TRBV21-1 | NA | TGTGCCAGCAGCAAAAGGGTGGCAGGGCGGCCGTTTAACTATGGCTACACCTTC | CASSKRVAGRPFNYGYTF
TRBJ2-5 | NA | TRBV18 | TRBD2 | TGTGCCAGCTCACCAGGGAGGGAAGAGGCCCAATACTTC | CASSPGREEAQYF
TRBJ1-3 | once | TRBV6-1 | NA | TGTGCCAGCAGTGAAAGAGGGTCTGGAAACACCATATATTTT | CASSERGSGNTIYF
TRBJ2-1 | NA | TRBV11-2 | TRBD2 | TGTGCCAGCAGCCGAGGGACTAGCGGGACGAGCTCCTACAATGAGCAGTTCTTC | CASSRGTSGTSSYNEQFF
TRBJ1-3 | once | TRBV4-1 | TRBD1 | TGCGCCAGCAGCCAAGCCTTAACAGGGGTTGGAAACACCATATATTTT | CASSQALTGVGNTIYF
TRBJ1-6 | NA | TRBV28 | NA | TGTGCCAGCAGTCCCGCCGAGGGTTGGAATTCACCCCTCCACTTT | CASSPAEGWNSPLHF
TRBJ2-4 | NA | TRBV30 | TRBD2 | TGTGCCTGGAGCGGGGGGAACATTCAGTACTTC | CAWSGGNIQYF
TRBJ1-5 | NA | TRBV4-1 | NA | TGCGCCAGCAGCCAGCTACCCAATCAGCCCCAGCATTTT | CASSQLPNQPQHF
TRBJ1-2 | NA | TRBV5-4 | NA | TGTGCCAGCAGCTTGGGGGGACTGCTAAACAACTATGGCTACACCTTC | CASSLGGLLNNYGYTF
TRBJ2-1 | NA | TRBV6-5 | NA | TGTGCCAGCAGCCGGGATTGGGACAATGAGCAGTTCTTC | CASSRDWDNEQFF
TRBJ1-1 | NA | TRBV30 | NA | TGTGCCTGGAGTGTACTACCAGGGTTGGGCACTGAAGCTTTCTTT | CAWSVLPGLGTEAFF
TRBJ2-3 | NA | TRBV4-1 | NA | TGCGCCAGCAGCCAAGCCCCCGGGTCGCGATCTAGCACAGATACGCAGTATTTT | CASSQAPGSRSSTDTQYF
TRBJ1-5 | NA | TRBV7-9 | TRBD1 | TGTGCCAGCAGCTTAGGGACAGGACTCTACAATCAGCCCCAGCATTTT | CASSLGTGLYNQPQHF
TRBJ2-1 | NA | TRBV30 | NA | TGTGCCTGGAGTGTGGGTTGGTCAGGTGAGCAGTTCTTC | CAWSVGWSGEQFF
TRBJ2-5 | NA | TRBV5-1 | NA | TGCGCCAGCAGCCACAGGACAGACAGGCAAGAGACCCAGTACTTC | CASSHRTDRQETQYF
TRBJ2-7 | NA | TRBV29-1 | NA | TGCAGCGTTGAAGGACAGGGAGGCTCCTACGAGCAGTACTTC | CSVEGQGGSYEQYF
TRBJ2-3 | NA | TRBV14 | NA | TGTGCCAGCAGCTACCAGGGGACGGATACGCAGTATTTT | CASSYQGTDTQYF
TRBJ2-1 | NA | TRBV7-9 | TRBD1 | TGTGCCAGCAGTATCCAGGGGGTCAATGAGCAGTTCTTC | CASSIQGVNEQFF
TRBJ2-1 | NA | TRBV2 | NA | TGTGCCAGCAGGGCCCGAGTGCAAAGCTCCTACAATGAGCAGTTCTTC | CASRARVQSSYNEQFF
TRBJ1-2 | NA | TRBV19 | NA | TGTGCCAGTAGTGGGAGAGCAAGCTATGGCTACACCTTC | CASSGRASYGYTF
TRBJ1-3 | NA | TRBV14 | NA | TGTGCCAGCAGCCCCCGTTCGGGGGGGTGGCGAAACACCATATATTTT | CASSPRSGGWRNTIYF
TRBJ2-7 | NA | TRBV4-1 | NA | TGCGCCAGCAGCAAACTTCCGATCATCCTTAGCTCCTACGAGCAGTACTTC | CASSKLPIILSSYEQYF
TRBJ1-5 | few | TRBV28 | NA | TGTGCCAGCAGTTCCCAGTCTTATCAGCCCCAGCATTTT | CASSSQSYQPQHF
TRBJ1-5 | NA | TRBV6-5 | NA | TGTGCCACCAGTAGGGAGGCAGTTCGCAATCAGCCCCAGCATTTT | CATSREAVRNQPQHF
TRBJ2-7 | NA | TRBV14 | TRBD1 | TGTGCCAGCAGCCGTGACAGGGTCGTGGCGTACTTC | CASSRDRVVAYF
TRBJ2-6 | once | TRBV28 | NA | TGTGCCAGTCTGGACCCAGGGGCTGGGGCCAACGTCCTGACTTTC | CASLDPGAGANVLTF
TRBJ2-4 | NA | TRBV7-9 | NA | TGTGCCAGCAGCCCCAGGGGGGAGGGAGTAGCCAAAAACATTCAGTACTTC | CASSPRGEGVAKNIQYF
TRBJ2-2 | NA | TRBV6-5 | NA | TGTGCCAGCAGTCTGACCCGAGGTCGGATCGGGGAGCTGTTTTTT | CASSLTRGRIGELFF
TRBJ2-4 | NA | TRBV5-6 | NA | TGTGCCAGCAGCTTGGGTTTACAAGGCAAAAACATTCAGTACTTC | CASSLGLQGKNIQYF
TRBJ2-5 | NA | TRBV7-7 | NA | TGTGCTAGCAGCCTGGACAGACAAGAGACCCAGTACTTC | CASSLDRQETQYF
TRBJ1-3 | NA | TRBV12-5 | NA | TGTGCTAGTGGTTTAGGCAGCTCTGGAAACACCATATATTTT | CASGLGSSGNTIYF
TRBJ2-7 | NA | TRBV28 | NA | TGTGCCAGCAGTGTCGAGGCGGGCTCCTACGAGCAGTACTTC | CASSVEAGSYEQYF
TRBJ2-5 | NA | TRBV5-1 | TRBD1 | TGCGCCAGCAGCATAGGGACAGGGAAAGAGACCCAGTACTTC | CASSIGTGKETQYF
TRBJ1-3 | NA | TRBV20-1 | NA | TGCAGTGCCGCCGAGGGAAACACCATATATTTT | CSAAEGNTIYF
TRBJ1-3 | NA | TRBV10-3 | NA | TGTGCCATCAGTGAGTTAGGAGTCAGCTCTGGAAACACCATATATTTT | CAISELGVSSGNTIYF
TRBJ2-5 | NA | TRBV4-1 | TRBD2 | TGCGCCAGCAGCCAAGAGCGGACTAGCCCAGAGACCCAGTACTTC | CASSQERTSPETQYF
TRBJ1-1 | NA | TRBV14 | NA | TGTGCCAGCAGCCACGGTAGAAACACTGAAGCTTTCTTT | CASSHGRNTEAFF
TRBJ2-5 | NA | TRBV6-6 | TRBD1 | TGTGCCAGCATTCGGGCAGGGGGTCAAGAGACCCAGTACTTC | CASIRAGGQETQYF
TRBJ2-7 | NA | TRBV6-5 | NA | TGTGCCAGCAGTTACTCTGGTCCTCAGAAAGCCTACGAGCAGTACTTC | CASSYSGPQKAYEQYF
TRBJ2-7 | once | TRBV4-2 | NA | TGTGCCAGCAGCCAAAAGGGAAGGACTGGGGAGCAGTACTTC | CASSQKGRTGEQYF